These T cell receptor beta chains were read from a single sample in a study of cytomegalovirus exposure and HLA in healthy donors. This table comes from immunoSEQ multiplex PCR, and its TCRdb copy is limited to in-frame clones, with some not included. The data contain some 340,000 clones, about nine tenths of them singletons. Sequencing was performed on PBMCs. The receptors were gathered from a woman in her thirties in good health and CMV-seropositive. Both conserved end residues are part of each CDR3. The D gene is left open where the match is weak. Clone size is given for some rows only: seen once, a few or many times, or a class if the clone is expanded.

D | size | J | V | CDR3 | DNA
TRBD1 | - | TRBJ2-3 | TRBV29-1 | CSVVPGQESTDTQYF | TGCAGCGTCGTCCCGGGACAGGAGAGCACAGATACGCAGTATTTT
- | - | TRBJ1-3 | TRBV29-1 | CSAVTGSGNTIYF | TGCAGCGCCGTCACAGGGTCTGGAAACACCATATATTTT
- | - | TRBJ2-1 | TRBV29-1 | CSVEVGSSYNEQFF | TGCAGCGTTGAGGTCGGGTCCTCCTACAATGAGCAGTTCTTC
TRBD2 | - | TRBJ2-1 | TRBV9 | CASSVTSGGKVQYNEQFF | TGTGCCAGCAGCGTTACTAGCGGGGGAAAGGTCCAGTACAATGAGCAGTTCTTC
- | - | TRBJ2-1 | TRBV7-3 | CASSKGGNEQFF | TGTGCCAGCAGCAAAGGGGGTAATGAGCAGTTCTTC
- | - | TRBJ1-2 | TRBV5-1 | CASSPSSGGEYYGYTF | TGCGCCAGCAGCCCCTCATCGGGGGGCGAGTACTATGGCTACACCTTC
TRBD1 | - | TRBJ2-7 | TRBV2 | CASSVGTGGFYEQYF | TGTGCCAGCAGTGTAGGGACAGGGGGCTTTTACGAGCAGTACTTC
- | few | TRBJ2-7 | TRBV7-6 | CASSLGGSEQYF | TGTGCCAGCAGCTTAGGGGGTAGCGAGCAGTACTTC
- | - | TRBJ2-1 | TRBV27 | CASSFGGINEQFF | TGTGCCAGCAGTTTCGGCGGGATCAATGAGCAGTTCTTC
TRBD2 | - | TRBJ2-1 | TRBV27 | CASSTGLAGGPWEEQFF | TGTGCCAGCAGCACGGGACTAGCGGGGGGGCCGTGGGAGGAGCAGTTCTTC
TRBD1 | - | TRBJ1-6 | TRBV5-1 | CASSLDPGQGNSPLHF | TGCGCCAGCAGCTTGGATCCGGGACAGGGTAATTCACCCCTCCACTTT
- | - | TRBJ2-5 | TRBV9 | CASSVTTVEETQYF | TGTGCCAGCAGCGTAACGACAGTCGAAGAGACCCAGTACTTC
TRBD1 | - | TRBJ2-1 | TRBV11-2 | CASSSLTGAGEQFF | TGTGCCAGCAGCTCCTTGACAGGGGCGGGTGAGCAGTTCTTC
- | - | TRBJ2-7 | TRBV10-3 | CAISESASGEEQYF | TGTGCCATCAGTGAGTCGGCGTCAGGGGAAGAGCAGTACTTC
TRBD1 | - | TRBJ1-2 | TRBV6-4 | CASSDSWRGQSYGYTF | TGTGCCAGCAGTGACTCGTGGAGGGGGCAATCCTATGGCTACACCTTC
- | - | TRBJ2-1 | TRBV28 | CASSFIRESSYNEQFF | TGTGCCAGCAGTTTTATCCGGGAGAGCTCCTACAATGAGCAGTTCTTC
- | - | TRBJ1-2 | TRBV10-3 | CAITPTGYFYGYTF | TGTGCCATCACCCCGACGGGATACTTCTATGGCTACACCTTC
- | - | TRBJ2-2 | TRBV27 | CASSSVPGELFF | TGTGCCAGCAGTTCGGTCCCCGGGGAGCTGTTTTTT
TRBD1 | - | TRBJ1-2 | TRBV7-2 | CASSLRDRGYGYTF | TGTGCCAGCAGCTTAAGGGACAGAGGGTATGGCTACACCTTC
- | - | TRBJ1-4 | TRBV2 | CASRLRAPTAASNEKLFF | TGTGCCAGCAGGCTCAGGGCGCCGACGGCCGCGTCTAATGAAAAACTGTTTTTT
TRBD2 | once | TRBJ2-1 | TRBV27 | CASSFFPGTSAVDEQFF | TGTGCCAGCAGTTTCTTCCCCGGGACTAGCGCGGTGGATGAGCAGTTCTTC
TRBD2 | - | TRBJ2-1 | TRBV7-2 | CASSLLAGGLFF | TGTGCCAGCAGCTTACTAGCGGGGGGTCTGTTCTTC
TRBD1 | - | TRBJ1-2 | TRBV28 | CASTQTGAYGYTF | TGTGCCAGCACCCAGACAGGGGCCTATGGCTACACCTTC
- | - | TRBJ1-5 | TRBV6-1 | CASSDFQPQHF | TGTGCCAGCAGTGATTTTCAGCCCCAGCATTTT
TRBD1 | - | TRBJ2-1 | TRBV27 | CASSLTGDNEQFF | TGTGCCAGCTCTCTAACAGGGGACAATGAGCAGTTCTTC
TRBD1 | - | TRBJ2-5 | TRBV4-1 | CASSQWGDRDQETQYF | TGCGCCAGCAGCCAATGGGGGGACAGGGACCAAGAGACCCAGTACTTC
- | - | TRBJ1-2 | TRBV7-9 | CASSLSGSGYTF | TGTGCCAGCAGCTTATCGGGGAGCGGCTACACCTTC
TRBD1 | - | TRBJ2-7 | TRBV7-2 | CASSPWTGGEYEQYF | TGTGCCAGCAGCCCCTGGACAGGGGGCGAGTACGAGCAGTACTTC
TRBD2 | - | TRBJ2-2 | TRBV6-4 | CASSRLAGNTGELFF | TGTGCCAGCAGTCGACTAGCGGGAAACACCGGGGAGCTGTTTTTT
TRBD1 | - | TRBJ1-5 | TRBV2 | CASSGGQGENQPQHF | TGTGCCAGCAGTGGGGGACAGGGGGAAAATCAGCCCCAGCATTTT
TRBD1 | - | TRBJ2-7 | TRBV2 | CASSEAGTGAHEQYF | TGTGCCAGCAGTGAAGCGGGGACAGGGGCTCACGAGCAGTACTTC
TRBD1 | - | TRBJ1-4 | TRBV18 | CASSPTGQGAKEKLFF | TGTGCCAGCTCACCTACGGGACAGGGGGCTAAAGAAAAACTGTTTTTT
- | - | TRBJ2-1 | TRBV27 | CASSYNYGGNEQFF | TGTGCCAGCAGTTACAACTATGGGGGCAATGAGCAGTTCTTC
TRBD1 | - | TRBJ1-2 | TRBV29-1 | CSVKRTGGYGYTF | TGCAGCGTCAAGCGGACAGGCGGGTATGGCTACACCTTC
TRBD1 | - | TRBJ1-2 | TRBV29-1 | CSVDVPGQGMNYGYTF | TGCAGCGTGGACGTCCCGGGACAGGGGATGAACTATGGCTACACCTTC
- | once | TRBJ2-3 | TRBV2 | CASSEKRHTQYF | TGTGCCAGCAGTGAAAAGAGGCATACGCAGTATTTT
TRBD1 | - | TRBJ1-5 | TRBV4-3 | CASSQLQGRQPQHF | TGCGCCAGCAGCCAACTACAGGGGAGGCAGCCCCAGCATTTT
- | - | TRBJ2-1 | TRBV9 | CASSSLHPVGEQFF | TGTGCCAGCAGCTCCCTCCACCCGGTGGGTGAGCAGTTCTTC
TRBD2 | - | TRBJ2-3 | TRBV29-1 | CSVEFRAGGPDTQYF | TGCAGCGTTGAATTCCGAGCGGGAGGGCCAGATACGCAGTATTTT
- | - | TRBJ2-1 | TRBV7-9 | CASSSIQGNNEQFF | TGTGCCAGCAGTTCGATACAGGGAAACAATGAGCAGTTCTTC
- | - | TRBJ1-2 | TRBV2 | CASRDYGYTF | TGTGCCAGCAGGGATTATGGCTACACCTTC
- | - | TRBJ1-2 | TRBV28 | CASSFRTNYGYTF | TGTGCCAGCAGTTTCCGCACGAACTATGGCTACACCTTC
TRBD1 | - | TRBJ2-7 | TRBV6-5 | CASRRDRVVYEQYF | TGTGCCAGCAGGAGGGACAGGGTAGTCTACGAGCAGTACTTC
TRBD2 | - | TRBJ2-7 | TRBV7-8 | CASTQWASGQPYEQYF | TGTGCCAGTACCCAGTGGGCTAGCGGGCAGCCCTACGAGCAGTACTTC
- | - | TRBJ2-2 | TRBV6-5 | CASTGVAGELFF | TGTGCCAGCACGGGGGTAGCCGGGGAGCTGTTTTTT
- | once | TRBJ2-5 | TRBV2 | CASSEGYQETQYF | TGTGCCAGCAGTGAGGGGTACCAAGAGACCCAGTACTTC
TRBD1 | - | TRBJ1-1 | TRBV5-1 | CASKVDRGGTEAFF | TGCGCCAGCAAGGTAGACAGGGGTGGCACTGAAGCTTTCTTT
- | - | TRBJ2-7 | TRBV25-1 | CASSESPGVYEQYF | TGTGCCAGCAGTGAATCCCCGGGGGTTTACGAGCAGTACTTC
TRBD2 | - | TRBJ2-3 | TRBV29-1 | CSVGTSGSGDTQYF | TGCAGCGTTGGGACTAGCGGGAGTGGGGATACGCAGTATTTT